Listed here is a single TCR beta chain. The CDR3 length is 16 residues. Germline V gene sequence: CDR1 MNHEY, CDR2 SVGEGT. The V and J ends lost 7 bases and 0 bases, in that order; junction bases with no gene match: 9. This sample was included in a study of response to subunit inactivated influenza vaccine. Using its own MiXCR run on the RT-PCR reads, TCRdb lists one record per CDR3 protein. The sample holds about 500,000 distinct CDR3 sequences; more than 15% are singletons and the top ten take over 2.5%. Sequenced material: CD4+ T cells sorted from PBMCs, taken around 25 months after vaccination. The TCR was taken from a man aged 45 to 75 who received an inactivated influenza vaccine. V gene TRBV6-2 or TRBV6-3 combines with J gene TRBJ2-1; TRBD2 matches at 7 bases. The CDR3 here is CASTGSGRSSYNEQFF. CDR3 DNA: TGTGCCAGCACCGGTAGCGGGCGAAGCTCCTACAATGAGCAGTTCTTC.